The next 12 T cell receptor beta chains were all read from a single sample in a study of blood T cells in healthy people across ages. With a J-beta primer mix and a sample-barcoded 5' primer, a second PCR ran roughly 7 to 11 cycles. TCRdb redid the calling of the 5' RACE reads with MiXCR, one entry per CDR3 protein. The data contain approximately 800,000 distinct CDR3 sequences, about a quarter of them singletons. These data also formed part of another study, on T cells of mothers and their children.

The sample comprised blood. The receptors stem from a boy aged 10-17 years in good health.

This clonotype was detected only a few times. J is TRBJ2-5 and V is TRBV11-2, with unresolved D. V was trimmed by 3 bases and J by 5 bases, leaving 10 bases between them. The CDR3 totals 13 residues. CDR1 SGHAT and CDR2 FQNNGV come from the germline V gene. DNA of the CDR3: TGTGCCAGCAGCTTTTCCGAAAGGGAGACCCAGTACTTC. This translates into CASSFSERETQYF.

This clonotype showed up just a few times. This chain uses TRBV6-6 with TRBJ1-6; no definite D call. There are 14 residues in the CDR3. Per the germline V gene, CDR1 is MNHNY and CDR2 is SVGAGI (reference sequence). V lost 2 bases, J lost 12 bases, and 14 bases lay in between. The CDR3 DNA follows: TGTGCCAGCAGTTACGGCGGAGGGAGCGGACCCCTCCACTTT. Its translation: CASSYGGGSGPLHF.

This clonotype was seen many times. An end of the junction differs from the germline gene, which may be a read error. The chain links TRBV12-3 or TRBV12-4 to TRBJ1-2, with 7 positions matching TRBD1. The CDR3 sequence is 12 residues long. CDR3 nucleotide sequence: TGCGCCAGCACTGGGCAGGGGGATGGCTACACCTTC. This codes for CASTGQGDGYTF.

The chain has TRBV30 and TRBJ1-3, with 7 bases lining up with TRBD1. The J segment lost 2 bases and the V segment lost 6 bases, leaving 4 bases of the junction unmatched. Looked up from germline, CDR1 is GTSNPN and CDR2 is SVGIG (reference sequence). The CDR3 totals 13 residues. CDR3 sequence (DNA): TGTGCCTGCCCTGGACAGGCTGGAAACACCATATATTTT. Translated, it gives CACPGQAGNTIYF.

J is TRBJ2-1 and V is TRBV20-1, with TRBD2 matching 8 bases. This CDR3 is built from 19 residues. Germline values: CDR1 DFQATT, CDR2 SNEGSKA (reference sequence). The V and J ends lost 5 bases and 2 bases, in that order; junction bases with no gene match: 20. The CDR3 loop is CSAETLNPPRGDTYNEQFF. In DNA form, the CDR3 reads TGCAGTGCTGAAACCCTTAACCCACCGCGGGGGGATACCTACAATGAGCAGTTCTTC.

Only one count was recorded for this clonotype. This chain joins TRBV27 and TRBJ2-2; 7 bases agree with TRBD1. Losses at the gene ends were 5 bases for V and 0 bases for J; bases not matched to a gene: 6. The CDR3 has 16 residues. Germline loops: CDR1 MNHEY, CDR2 SMNVEV (reference sequence). The DNA of the CDR3 is TGTGCCAGCAGTAAACGACAGGGATCGAACACCGGGGAGCTGTTTTTT. This encodes CASSKRQGSNTGELFF.

This rearrangement joins TRBV30 to TRBJ2-7; D gene unclear. Matching the DNA end better, TRBJ2-5 makes the J call doubtful. The CDR3 is 13 residues long. The germline gives CDR1 GTSNPN, CDR2 SVGIG (reference sequence). The CDR3 DNA sequence: TGTGCCTGGAGTGCAACCGTTCAAGAGACCCAGTACTTC. Its protein product is CAWSATVQETQYF.

The chain combines TRBV9 with TRBJ1-5; D ambiguous. The CDR3 is made up of 10 amino acids. CDR1 SGDLS and CDR2 YYNGEE come from the germline V gene. Trimming removed 3 bases from V and 7 bases from J, with 2 bases in between. CDR3 sequence (DNA): TGTGCCAGCAGCGGGCAGCCCCAGCATTTT. This encodes CASSGQPQHF.

This chain joins TRBV6-5 and TRBJ2-5; 9 positions match TRBD1. The J call may not be correct, given that the DNA end is closer to TRBJ2-7. Germline V gene data show CDR1 as MNHEY and CDR2 as SVGAGI. The CDR3 has 15 residues. The CDR3 nucleotides read TGTGCCAGCAGCAGGGACAGGGACGGTGTGTACGAGCAGTACTTC. The encoded protein is CASSRDRDGVYEQYF.

The rearrangement uses TRBV5-1 and TRBJ2-7; D is perhaps TRBD2 (6 bases). Deletions cut 6 bases from V and 2 bases from J, with 15 bases between. The CDR3 covers 14 residues. Germline V lookup: CDR1 SGHRS, CDR2 YFSETQ. The CDR3 loop reads CASKPGLAPYEQYF. The CDR3 DNA sequence: TGCGCCAGCAAGCCGGGACTCGCCCCCTACGAGCAGTACTTC.

The rearrangement joins TRBV5-1 to TRBJ2-7; a weak D match, TRBD2 (6 bases). Trimming cost V 3 bases and J 5 bases, with 21 bases left between them. Germline CDR1 SGHRS, CDR2 YFSETQ. The CDR3 spans 16 residues. CDR3 nucleotides: TGCGCCAGCAGCTCTATTTCCCTGAGGACTATCCACGAGCAGTACTTC. Translating gives CASSSISLRTIHEQYF.

J is TRBJ2-3 and V is TRBV29-1, with D perhaps matching TRBD1 or TRBD2 (5 bases each). Trimming pared 0 bases from V and 0 bases from J, leaving 7 bases between. The CDR3 is 14 residues long. The germline gives CDR1 SQVTM, CDR2 ANQGSEA. The CDR3 sequence: CSVEDGGSTDTQYF. The CDR3 region has the DNA TGCAGCGTTGAAGATGGGGGTAGCACAGATACGCAGTATTTT.